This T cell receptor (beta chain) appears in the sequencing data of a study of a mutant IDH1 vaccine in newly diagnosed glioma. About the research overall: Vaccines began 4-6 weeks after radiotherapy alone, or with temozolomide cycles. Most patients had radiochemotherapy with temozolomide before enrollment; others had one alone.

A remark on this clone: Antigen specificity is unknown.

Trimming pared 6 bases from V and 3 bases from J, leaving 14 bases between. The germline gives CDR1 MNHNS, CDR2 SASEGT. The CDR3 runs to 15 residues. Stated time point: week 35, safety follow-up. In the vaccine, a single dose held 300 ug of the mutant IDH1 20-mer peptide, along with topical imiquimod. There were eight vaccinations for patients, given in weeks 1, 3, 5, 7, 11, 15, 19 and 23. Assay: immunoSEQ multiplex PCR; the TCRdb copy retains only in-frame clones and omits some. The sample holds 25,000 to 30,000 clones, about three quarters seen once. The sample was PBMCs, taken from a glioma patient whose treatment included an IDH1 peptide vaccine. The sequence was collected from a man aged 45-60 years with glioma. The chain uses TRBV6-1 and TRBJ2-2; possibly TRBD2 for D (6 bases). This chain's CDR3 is CASRSGSWDTGELFF. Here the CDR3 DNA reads TGTGCCAGCAGATCCGGGAGTTGGGACACCGGGGAGCTGTTTTTT.